Given below is one T cell receptor (beta chain) in context. Its specificity is unknown. The CDR3 runs to 15 residues. The ends lost 7 bases at V and 3 bases at J; junction bases unmatched: 8. Germline CDR1 is SQVTM and CDR2 is ANQGSEA. This record comes from a study of response to subunit inactivated influenza vaccine. Study-wide points: After each seasonal influenza vaccination, few new T cells are recruited, the authors suggested.

TCRdb re-analysed the RT-PCR reads in MiXCR, keeping a single row per CDR3 protein. The sample consists of roughly 650,000 distinct CDR3 sequences, less than 20% of them appearing once. The TCR originated in a man aged 50 to 59 who received an inactivated influenza vaccine. The sequenced sample was PBMCs from blood, obtained 11 to 12 days after vaccination. The genes are TRBV29-1 and TRBJ2-1, with 11 bases that match TRBD1. Here the CDR3 DNA reads TGCAGCGCCAAGAGCGGGACAGGGGGCTACAATGAGCAGTTCTTC. Translation: CSAKSGTGGYNEQFF.